The text below deals with one T cell receptor beta chain. Germline lookup yields CDR1 MNHEY and CDR2 SMNVEV (reference sequence). With V trimmed by 9 bases and J by 0 bases, 10 bases remained unmatched. CDR3 length: 17 residues. Some clones are missing from TCRdb's copy, which holds only in-frame ones; the method was immunoSEQ multiplex PCR. The profile shows 250,000 to 350,000 clones, 90% of them singletons. The data belong to a study of blood T cell repertoires in COVID-19. Ages ranged from roughly 18 to 100 years, with residence in around 24 US areas. This rearrangement joins TRBV27 to TRBJ2-2; 10 bases line up with TRBD2. Source material: PBMCs or T cells enriched from blood (not recorded which). The clonotype was recovered from a woman younger than 35 with acute COVID-19. CDR3 region: CASLSVGTSANTGELFF. The CDR3 nucleotides are TGTGCCAGTCTATCCGTTGGGACTAGCGCGAACACCGGGGAGCTGTTTTTT.